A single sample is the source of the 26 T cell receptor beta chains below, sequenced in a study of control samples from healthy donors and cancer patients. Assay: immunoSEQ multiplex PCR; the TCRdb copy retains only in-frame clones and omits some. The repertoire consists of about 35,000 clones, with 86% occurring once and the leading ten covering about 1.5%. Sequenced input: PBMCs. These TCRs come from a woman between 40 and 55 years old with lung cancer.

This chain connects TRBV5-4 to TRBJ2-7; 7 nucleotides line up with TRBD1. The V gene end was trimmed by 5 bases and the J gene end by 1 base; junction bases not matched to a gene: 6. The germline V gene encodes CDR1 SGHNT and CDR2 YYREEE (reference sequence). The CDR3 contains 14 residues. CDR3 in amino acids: CASRPGQRSYEQYF. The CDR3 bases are TGTGCCAGCAGACCGGGACAGAGGTCCTACGAGCAGTACTTC.

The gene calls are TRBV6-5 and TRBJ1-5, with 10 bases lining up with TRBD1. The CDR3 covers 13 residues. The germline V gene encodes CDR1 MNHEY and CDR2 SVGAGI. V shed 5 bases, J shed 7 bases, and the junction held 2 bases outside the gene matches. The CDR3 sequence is CASSRTGGQPQHF. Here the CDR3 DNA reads TGTGCCAGCAGTCGGACAGGGGGACAGCCCCAGCATTTT.

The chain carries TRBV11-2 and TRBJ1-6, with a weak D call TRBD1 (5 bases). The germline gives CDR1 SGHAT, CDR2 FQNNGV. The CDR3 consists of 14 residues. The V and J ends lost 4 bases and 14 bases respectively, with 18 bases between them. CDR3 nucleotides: TGTGCCAGCAGCTCTAGCCCAGGGTCGGGCACCCTCCACTTT. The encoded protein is CASSSSPGSGTLHF. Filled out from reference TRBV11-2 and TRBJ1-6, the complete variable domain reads EAGVAQSPRYKIIEKRQSVAFWCNPISGHATLYWYQQILGQGPKLLIQFQNNGVVDDSQLPKDRFSAERLKGVDSTLKIQPAKLEDSAVYLCASSSSPGSGTLHFGNGTRLTVT.

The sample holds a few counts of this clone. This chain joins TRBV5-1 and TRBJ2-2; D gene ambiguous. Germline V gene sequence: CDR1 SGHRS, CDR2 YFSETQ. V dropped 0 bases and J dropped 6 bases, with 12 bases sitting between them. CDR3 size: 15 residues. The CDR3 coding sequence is TGCGCCAGCAGCTTGGTTCGCCCCTCAGCCGGGGAGCTGTTTTTT. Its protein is CASSLVRPSAGELFF.

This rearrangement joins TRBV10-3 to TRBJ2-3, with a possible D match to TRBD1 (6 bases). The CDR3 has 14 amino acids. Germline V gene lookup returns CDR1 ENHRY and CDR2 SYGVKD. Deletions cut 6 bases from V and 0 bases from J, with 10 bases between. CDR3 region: CAIRDSSSTDTQYF. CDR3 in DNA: TGTGCCATCAGGGACAGTTCTAGCACAGATACGCAGTATTTT.

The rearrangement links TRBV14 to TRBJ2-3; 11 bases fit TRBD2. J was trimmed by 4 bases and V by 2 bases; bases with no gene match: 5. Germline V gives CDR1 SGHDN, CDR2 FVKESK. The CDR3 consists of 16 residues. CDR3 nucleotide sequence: TGTGCCAGCAGCCAATTACTAGCGGGGGTTGCAGATACGCAGTATTTT. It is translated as CASSQLLAGVADTQYF.

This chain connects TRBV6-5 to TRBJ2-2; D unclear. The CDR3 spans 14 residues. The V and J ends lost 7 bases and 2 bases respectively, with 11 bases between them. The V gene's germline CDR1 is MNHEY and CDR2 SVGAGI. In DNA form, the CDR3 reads TGTGCCAGCACTAGGGAACCAAACACCGGGGAGCTGTTTTTT. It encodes CASTREPNTGELFF.

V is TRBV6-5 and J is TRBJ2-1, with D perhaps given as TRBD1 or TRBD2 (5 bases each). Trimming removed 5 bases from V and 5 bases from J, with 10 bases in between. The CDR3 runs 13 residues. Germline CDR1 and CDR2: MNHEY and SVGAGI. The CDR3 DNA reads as TGTGCCAGCAGTACCCCGGGACACAATGAGCAGTTCTTC. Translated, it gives CASSTPGHNEQFF.

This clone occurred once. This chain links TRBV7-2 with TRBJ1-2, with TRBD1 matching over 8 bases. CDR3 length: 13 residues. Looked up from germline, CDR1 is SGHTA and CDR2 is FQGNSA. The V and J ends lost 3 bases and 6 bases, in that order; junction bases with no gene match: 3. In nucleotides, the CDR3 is TGTGCCAGCAGCTTCACAGGGGGTGATGGCTACACCTTC. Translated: CASSFTGGDGYTF.

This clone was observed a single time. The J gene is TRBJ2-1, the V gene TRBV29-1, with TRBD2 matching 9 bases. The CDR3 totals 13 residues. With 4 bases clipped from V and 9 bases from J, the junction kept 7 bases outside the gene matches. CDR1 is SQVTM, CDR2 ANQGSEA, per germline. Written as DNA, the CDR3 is TGCAGCGTTGCCGCTAGCGGGGAAGGTGAGCAGTTCTTC. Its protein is CSVAASGEGEQFF.

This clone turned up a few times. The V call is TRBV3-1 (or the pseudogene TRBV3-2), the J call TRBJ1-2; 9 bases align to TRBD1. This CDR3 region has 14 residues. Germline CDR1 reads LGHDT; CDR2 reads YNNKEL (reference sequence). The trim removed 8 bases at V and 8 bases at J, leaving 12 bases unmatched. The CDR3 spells CASGIPGQGWGYTF. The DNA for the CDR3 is TGTGCCAGCGGGATACCGGGACAGGGATGGGGCTACACCTTC.

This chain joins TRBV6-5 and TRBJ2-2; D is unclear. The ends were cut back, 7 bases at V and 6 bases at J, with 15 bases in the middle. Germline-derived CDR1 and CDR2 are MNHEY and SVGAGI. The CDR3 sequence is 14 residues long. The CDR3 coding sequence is TGTGCCAGCACCCTCGGGTTTGGGGCCGGGGAGCTGTTTTTT. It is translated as CASTLGFGAGELFF.

CDR3 loop: CASSVGYSQETQYF. DNA for the CDR3: TGTGCCAGCAGCGTAGGGTACTCCCAAGAGACCCAGTACTTC. The V call is TRBV9, the J call TRBJ2-5; D is unresolved. From germline, CDR1 is SGDLS and CDR2 YYNGEE. The CDR3 has 14 amino acids. V was clipped by 0 bases and J by 1 base, with 7 bases between them.

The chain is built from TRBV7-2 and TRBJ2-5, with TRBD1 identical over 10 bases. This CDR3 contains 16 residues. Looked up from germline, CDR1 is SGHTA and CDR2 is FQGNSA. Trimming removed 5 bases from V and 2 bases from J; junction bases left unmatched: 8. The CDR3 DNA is TGTGCCAGCAGCCTACCCGGGGACAGGGGACAAGAGACCCAGTACTTC. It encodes CASSLPGDRGQETQYF.

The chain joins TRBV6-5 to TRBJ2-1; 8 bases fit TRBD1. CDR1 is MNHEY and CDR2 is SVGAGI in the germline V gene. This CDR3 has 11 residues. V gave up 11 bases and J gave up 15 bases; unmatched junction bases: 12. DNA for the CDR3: TGTGCCGGCGGGGAGACAGGGGCTCTGTTCTTC. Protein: CAGGETGALFF.

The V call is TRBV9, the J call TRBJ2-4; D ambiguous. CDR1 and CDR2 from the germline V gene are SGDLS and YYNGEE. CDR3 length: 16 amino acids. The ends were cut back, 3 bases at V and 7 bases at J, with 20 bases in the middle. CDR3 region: CASSATSGPPNNIQYF. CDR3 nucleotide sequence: TGTGCCAGCAGCGCAACCTCCGGGCCCCCGAACAACATTCAGTACTTC.

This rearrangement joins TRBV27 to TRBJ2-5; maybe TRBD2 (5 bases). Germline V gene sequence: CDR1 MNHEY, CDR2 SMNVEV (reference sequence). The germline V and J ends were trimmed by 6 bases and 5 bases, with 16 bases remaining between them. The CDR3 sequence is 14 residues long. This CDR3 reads CASSSLDSAETQYF. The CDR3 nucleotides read TGTGCCAGCAGCTCTTTGGACTCAGCGGAGACCCAGTACTTC.

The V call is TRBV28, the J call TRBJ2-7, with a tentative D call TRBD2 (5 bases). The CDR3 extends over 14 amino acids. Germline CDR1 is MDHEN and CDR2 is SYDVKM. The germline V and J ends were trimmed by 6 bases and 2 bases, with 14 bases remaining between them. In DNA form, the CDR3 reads TGTGCCAGCAGCCGCCTGAGGGTAGCCTACGAGCAGTACTTC. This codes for CASSRLRVAYEQYF.

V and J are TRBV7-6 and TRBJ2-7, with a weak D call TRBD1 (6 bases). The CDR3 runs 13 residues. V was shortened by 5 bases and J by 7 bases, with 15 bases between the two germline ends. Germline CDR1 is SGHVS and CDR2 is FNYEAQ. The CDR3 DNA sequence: TGTGCCAGCAGCCCTAGGACAGATCGGGAGCAGTACTTC. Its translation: CASSPRTDREQYF.

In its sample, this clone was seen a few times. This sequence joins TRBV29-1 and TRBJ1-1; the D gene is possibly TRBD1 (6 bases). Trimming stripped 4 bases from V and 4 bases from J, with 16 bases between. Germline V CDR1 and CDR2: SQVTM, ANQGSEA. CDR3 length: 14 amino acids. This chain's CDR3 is CSVGITGRITEAFF. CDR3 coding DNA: TGCAGCGTTGGTATCACAGGGAGGATCACTGAAGCTTTCTTT.

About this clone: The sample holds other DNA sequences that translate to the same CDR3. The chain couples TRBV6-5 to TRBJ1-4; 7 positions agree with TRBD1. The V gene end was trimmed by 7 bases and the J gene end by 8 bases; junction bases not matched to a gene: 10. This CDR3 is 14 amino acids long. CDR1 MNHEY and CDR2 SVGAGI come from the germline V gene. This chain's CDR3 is CASIFDRAAEKLFF. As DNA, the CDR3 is TGTGCCAGCATTTTTGACAGGGCTGCGGAAAAACTGTTTTTT.

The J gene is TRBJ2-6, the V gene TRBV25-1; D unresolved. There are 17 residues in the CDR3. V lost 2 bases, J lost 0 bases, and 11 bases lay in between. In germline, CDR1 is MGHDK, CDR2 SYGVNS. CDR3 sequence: CASSEKRTPSGANVLTF. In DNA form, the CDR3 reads TGTGCCAGCAGTGAAAAGAGAACTCCCTCTGGGGCCAACGTCCTGACTTTC. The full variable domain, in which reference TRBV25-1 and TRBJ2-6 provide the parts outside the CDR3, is EADIYQTPRYLVIGTGKKITLECSQTMGHDKMYWYQQDPGMELHLIHYSYGVNSTEKGDLSSESTVSRIRTEHFPLTLESARPSHTSQYLCASSEKRTPSGANVLTFGAGSRLTVL.

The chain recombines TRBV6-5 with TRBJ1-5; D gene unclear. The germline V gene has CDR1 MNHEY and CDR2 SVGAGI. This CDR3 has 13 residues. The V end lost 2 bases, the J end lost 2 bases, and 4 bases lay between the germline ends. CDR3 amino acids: CASSYAGNQPQHF. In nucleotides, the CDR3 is TGTGCCAGCAGTTACGCGGGCAATCAGCCCCAGCATTTT.

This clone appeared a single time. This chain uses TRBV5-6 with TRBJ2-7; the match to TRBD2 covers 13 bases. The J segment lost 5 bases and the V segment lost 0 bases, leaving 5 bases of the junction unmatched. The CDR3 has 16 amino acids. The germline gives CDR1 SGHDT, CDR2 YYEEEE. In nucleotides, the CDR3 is TGTGCCAGCAGCTTGGAACTAGCGGGGGGGAGCCACGAGCAGTACTTC. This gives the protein CASSLELAGGSHEQYF.

CDR3 residues: CASSVGVEANVLTF. The CDR3 nucleotides read TGTGCCAGCAGCGTGGGGGTTGAGGCCAACGTCCTGACTTTC. This chain links TRBV9 with TRBJ2-6; tentatively, D is TRBD1 or TRBD2 (5 bases each). Germline assignment: CDR1 SGDLS and CDR2 YYNGEE. This CDR3 region has 14 residues. V was shortened by 2 bases and J by 6 bases, with 9 bases between the two germline ends.

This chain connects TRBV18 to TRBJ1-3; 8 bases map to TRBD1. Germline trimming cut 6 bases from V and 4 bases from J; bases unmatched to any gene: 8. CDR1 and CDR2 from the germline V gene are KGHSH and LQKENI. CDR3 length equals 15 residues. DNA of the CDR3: TGTGCCAGCTCGCAGAGGACAGGGTCGGGAAACACCATATATTTT. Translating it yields CASSQRTGSGNTIYF.